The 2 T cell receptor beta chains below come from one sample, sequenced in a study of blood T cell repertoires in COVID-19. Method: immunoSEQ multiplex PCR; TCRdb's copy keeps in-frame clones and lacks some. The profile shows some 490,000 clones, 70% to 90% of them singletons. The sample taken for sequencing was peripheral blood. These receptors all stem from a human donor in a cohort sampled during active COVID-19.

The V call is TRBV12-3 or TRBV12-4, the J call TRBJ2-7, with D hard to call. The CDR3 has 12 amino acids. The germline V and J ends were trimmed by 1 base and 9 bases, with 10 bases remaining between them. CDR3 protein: CASSLELLGQYF. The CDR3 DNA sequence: TGTGCCAGCAGTTTAGAGCTACTCGGGCAGTACTTC.

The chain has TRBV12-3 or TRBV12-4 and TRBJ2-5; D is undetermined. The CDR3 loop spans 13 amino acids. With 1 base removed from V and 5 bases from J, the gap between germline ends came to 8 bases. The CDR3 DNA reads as TGTGCCAGCAGTTTAGGCTCCGAGGAGACCCAGTACTTC. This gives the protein CASSLGSEETQYF.